Listed below are T cell receptor beta chains from one sample, sequenced in a study of neurological immune-mediated disorders. Via MiXCR, TCRdb re-called the 5' RACE reads, giving one row per CDR3 protein. The sample has tens of thousands of distinct CDR3 sequences; roughly 2.6% are singletons. The sequenced material came from PBMCs. Receptors were obtained from a young woman with multiple sclerosis. The CDR3 runs from the conserved cysteine through the conserved F or W. Fields, in order: J gene, V gene, CDR3 protein.

TRBJ2-3,TRBV3-1,CASSPEGLRWADTQYF
TRBJ2-1,TRBV7-7,CASSVGPGTSDLEQFF
TRBJ1-1,TRBV7-8,CASSEFEGKAFF
TRBJ1-2,TRBV9,CASAGETYGYTF
TRBJ2-2,TRBV6-6,CASSSGLAGEEGGELFF
TRBJ1-1,TRBV9,CASSPPGASTEAFF
TRBJ2-3,TRBV7-2,CVSSPRDTQYF
TRBJ2-1,TRBV3-1,CASSHPRGSAKGNEQFF
TRBJ1-1,TRBV7-2,CASSFGYTEAFF
TRBJ1-2,TRBV10-3,CAISDPEFRPNYGYTF
TRBJ2-3,TRBV29-1,CSGTGTGFTDTQYF
TRBJ2-1,TRBV7-2,CASSVGGGSYHEQFF
TRBJ2-1,TRBV4-1,CASSRYNSGSSYNEQFF
TRBJ2-7,TRBV3-1,CASSPHRREGEQYF
TRBJ1-4,TRBV20-1,CSASQDQEKLFF
TRBJ2-2,TRBV20-1,CSARASGVFRWQLFF
TRBJ1-1,TRBV9,CASSVAQWGPDTEAFF
TRBJ1-1,TRBV5-1,CASSLAGVMNTEAFF
TRBJ2-2,TRBV6-5,CASSYTFGGELTGGLFF
TRBJ2-7,TRBV7-2,CASSFNQGFYEQYF
TRBJ1-3,TRBV7-6,CASSFSSSGNTIYF
TRBJ1-5,TRBV3-1,CASSLSGRPQHF
TRBJ2-1,TRBV7-8,CASSETGEQFF
TRBJ1-4,TRBV6-5,CASSYMGEKLFF
TRBJ1-1,TRBV7-2,CASSLVQGIGNTEAFF
TRBJ2-4,TRBV28,CASSRTAEAIQYF
TRBJ2-1,TRBV20-1,CSAGVAGHPNNEQFF
TRBJ2-3,TRBV24-1,CATSDNLAGGHTDTQYF
TRBJ2-1,TRBV15,CATADRREQFF
TRBJ2-1,TRBV6-9,CASSPGTSGRNEQFF
TRBJ2-1,TRBV20-1,CSAPGTSAYNEQFF
TRBJ2-1,TRBV27,CASSLRGQGSEQFF
TRBJ2-1,TRBV3-1,CASSRRLAGGPDEQFF
TRBJ2-1,TRBV3-1,CASSQGLLGEQFF
TRBJ2-7,TRBV7-8,CASSPKASGKLYEQYF
TRBJ2-7,TRBV29-1,CSVDLDEGAAYELYF
TRBJ2-3,TRBV7-9,CASSLSPLAYKGVTDTQYF
TRBJ1-1,TRBV10-3,CAISESGSDTEAFF
TRBJ2-6,TRBV4-2,CASSQDPSGANVLTF
TRBJ1-1,TRBV29-1,CSVRINRLQAEAFF
TRBJ2-5,TRBV20-1,CSAKGAETQYF
TRBJ2-3,TRBV12-3/TRBV12-4,CASSSPSETDTQYF
TRBJ1-4,TRBV20-1,CSATRTVEKLFF
TRBJ2-2,TRBV12-3/TRBV12-4,CASSFWARQAANTGELFF
TRBJ2-2,TRBV9,CASSVGRLQANTGELFF
TRBJ2-3,TRBV20-1,CSARDPSSGRADTQYF
TRBJ2-5,TRBV20-1,CSARDRFELGLETQYF
TRBJ2-1,TRBV24-1,CATSDLQASGRAQEQFF
TRBJ1-1,TRBV5-5,CASSTTQVSVVFF
TRBJ2-1,TRBV15,CATSPDVGRGHEQFF
TRBJ2-2,TRBV12-3/TRBV12-4,CATRGLSNTGELFF
TRBJ2-3,TRBV24-1,CATSDPTGLAGDIADTQYF
TRBJ1-5,TRBV10-3,CAISESYQPQHF
TRBJ2-3,TRBV12-3/TRBV12-4,CASSFGTGNGDTQYF